This T cell receptor (beta chain) comes out of a study of blood T cell repertoires in COVID-19. Looking at the study overall: Samples taken during acute and convalescent COVID-19 were collected in the United States, Italy and Spain.

The CDR3 consists of 15 residues. Trimming took 1 base from V and 6 from J; bases not matched to a gene: 9. Per the germline V gene, CDR1 is SGHRS and CDR2 is YFSETQ. Original processing methods: Amplification with reference gene primers provided the estimates of nucleated cell counts. The method was immunoSEQ multiplex PCR; TCRdb's version includes in-frame clones alone and lacks a portion of them. V, J and clone size are taken as reported in that table, and D and trimming were inferred from the DNA itself. The sample has some 270,000 clones; nearly 90% are singletons. Membership in each cohort depended on participant-reported clinical history. All recovered Cohort 3 donors got two negative PCRs, got clearance, or saw symptom resolution.

The material sequenced was PBMCs or T cells enriched from blood (not recorded which). The genes are TRBV5-1 and TRBJ1-2, with TRBD1 matching 7 bases. The receptor comes from a woman in her fifties or sixties who had recovered from COVID-19. CDR3 region: CASSLRLEGQNGYTF. The CDR3 DNA reads TGCGCCAGCAGCTTGCGCCTGGAGGGACAGAATGGCTACACCTTC.